The next 6 T cell receptor beta chains were all read from a single sample in a study of blood T cell repertoires in COVID-19. The table came from immunoSEQ multiplex PCR; TCRdb's copy has only in-frame clones and leaves some out. Altogether around 46,000 clones are present, approximately 86% being singletons, with the ten largest covering about 17%. Sequencing was carried out using peripheral blood. These receptors originate from a man aged 60 to 75 with active or convalescent COVID-19.

The chain employs TRBV12-5 and TRBJ2-5; the D is unclear. The CDR3 runs to 13 residues. Trimming pared 6 bases from V and 4 bases from J, leaving 12 bases between. CDR1 is LGHNT and CDR2 is FRNRAP in the germline V gene. The CDR3 protein is CASGLSHGETQYF. The CDR3 nucleotides are TGTGCTAGTGGCCTGAGTCACGGAGAGACCCAGTACTTC.

The DNA for the CDR3 is TGTGCCAGTAGTATATTGACAGGGGATAGCAATCAGCCCCAGCATTTT. It encodes CASSILTGDSNQPQHF. This sequence joins TRBV19 and TRBJ1-5; 8 bases line up with TRBD1. The CDR3 runs 16 residues. The junction had 3 bases not matched to a gene; V was cut back by 2 bases and J by 0 bases. CDR1 is LNHDA and CDR2 is SQIVND in the germline V gene (reference sequence).

The V call is TRBV7-8, the J call TRBJ1-2; 7 bases are a match to TRBD1. The germline gives CDR1 SGHVS, CDR2 FQNEAQ. The CDR3 loop spans 13 amino acids. The J segment lost 6 bases and the V segment lost 5 bases, leaving 6 bases of the junction unmatched. Here the CDR3 reads CASSPTGVHGYTF. CDR3 DNA sequence: TGTGCCAGCAGCCCCACAGGGGTACATGGCTACACCTTC.

This chain joins TRBV29-1 and TRBJ2-7; D not resolved. Trimming cost V 4 bases and J 3 bases, with 7 bases left between them. This CDR3 spans 11 amino acids. Germline V gives CDR1 SQVTM, CDR2 ANQGSEA. This CDR3 reads CSVGISYEQYF. In nucleotides, the CDR3 is TGCAGCGTTGGAATTAGCTACGAGCAGTACTTC.

This clone was counted once. The chain joins TRBV6-1 to TRBJ2-7; the D gene is possibly TRBD2 (5 bases). This CDR3 spans 16 amino acids. Germline CDR1 and CDR2: MNHNS and SASEGT. Trimming removed 2 bases from V and 0 bases from J, with 14 bases in between. The CDR3 sequence: CASSELGEPLSYEQYF. In DNA form, the CDR3 reads TGTGCCAGCAGTGAACTCGGGGAGCCTCTCTCCTACGAGCAGTACTTC.

The chain links TRBV6-2 or TRBV6-3 to TRBJ2-3; TRBD2 matches 8 bases. The germline V gene has CDR1 MNHEY and CDR2 SVGEGT. This CDR3 is 15 amino acids long. Trimming removed 6 bases from V and 11 bases from J; junction bases left unmatched: 16. The CDR3 loop is CASSRTLAVENMQYF. The CDR3 DNA reads TGTGCCAGCAGCCGAACACTAGCGGTGGAAAATATGCAGTATTTT.